This T cell receptor beta chain is drawn from a study of blood T cell repertoires in COVID-19. The repertoire was sequenced with immunoSEQ multiplex PCR; TCRdb's copy has only in-frame clones and lacks some. This table holds approximately 100,000 clones, 75% to 90% found once. J lost 6 bases, V lost 5 bases, and 11 bases had no gene match. CDR3 size: 15 residues. CDR1 and CDR2 (germline): WNHNN, SYGVQD (reference sequence). This chain joins TRBV10-1 and TRBJ2-5, with 8 positions matching TRBD1. The sequenced material came from peripheral blood. The clonotype originates from a human donor in a cohort sampled during active COVID-19. In DNA form, the CDR3 reads TGCGCCAGCAGTAACCCTATGACAGGGGATCAGACCCAGTACTTC. Encoded protein: CASSNPMTGDQTQYF.